This TCR beta chain was found in a study of OX40 agonist ivuxolimab in advanced cancers. For context, the study as a whole: Ivuxolimab was an agonistic, fully human IgG2 monoclonal antibody directed against OX40 (CD134), a costimulatory receptor. Intravenous ivuxolimab was administered to patients every 2 weeks at six dose levels: 0.01, 0.1, 0.3, 1.5, 3 and 10 mg/kg. Of the approximately 50 dose-escalation patients, hepatocellular carcinoma was present in roughly 19, melanoma in roughly 15, renal cell carcinoma in 9 and head and neck cancer in 9. In the dose-escalation cohort, more than 75% of patients were male, and the mean age was approximately 60 years, with a range of roughly 20 to 80. Prior anti-PD-1, anti-PD-L1 or anti-CTLA-4 therapy was permitted, and about 40% of dose-escalation patients had received checkpoint inhibitors. Partial responses were achieved by three dose-escalation patients, of whom one had hepatocellular carcinoma and two had cutaneous melanoma. Peripheral TCRbeta sequencing aimed to test whether ivuxolimab altered TCR sequence diversity and caused clonal T-cell expansion. The monotherapy dose-escalation portion (N = 52 patients) of the phase I ivuxolimab trial is reported in the paper.

V is pruned by 0 bases and J by 6 bases, leaving 4 bases of the junction without a gene match. Taken from cysteine to phenylalanine, the CDR3 has 16 residues. Of the read, only the CDR3 DNA is kept; its 48 bases are in frame from base 1. Via the germline V gene (reference sequence), CDR1 is LNHNV and CDR2 YYDKDF. Genomic DNA was extracted from sorted cells for sequencing of the TCRbeta CDR3 region. TCRbeta CDR3 regions were sequenced using the immunoSEQ Assay. TCRdb re-hosts the immuneACCESS table, in-frame sequences only. Its copies lack some clones; in the studies checked, an unresolved V gene accounts for under half of them, and the cause for the rest is not known. This sample is represented by about 120,000 clones; 93% of them were singletons. Over 0.15% of the sample rests with the top ten. Patients with autoimmune disease history or receiving systemic immunosuppression were excluded from the trial. Peripheral blood for TCR sequencing was collected from all dose cohorts at baseline, on cycle 4 day 1, and on cycle 7 day 1. The samples were taken from a phase I, first-in-human, multicenter, open-label dose-escalation trial of ivuxolimab. Adults with locally advanced or metastatic melanoma, renal cell carcinoma, hepatocellular carcinoma or head and neck squamous cell carcinoma were enrolled in the trial. Before TCR sequencing, CD4+ T cells and CD8+ T cells from peripheral blood were sorted into separate populations.

About this clone: No cognate antigen has been identified for it. No base quality information exists; no much larger clone differs at one position.

Broad study findings and their caveats: After ivuxolimab, more expanded clones were found on average in CD8+ T cells than in CD4+ T cells. Low levels of normalized T-cell clonal expansion were also seen in some patients who did not respond. In the 0.1-3.0 mg/kg groups, partial responders were among the patients with the lowest normalized peripheral clonal expansion, particularly in CD8+ T cells. At doses of 0.1 to 3.0 mg/kg, clonal expansion of both CD4+ and CD8+ T cells in blood was seen between baseline and week 6. The antigen specificity of the clonally expanded peripheral T cells was not determined.

Source: CD4+ or CD8+ T cells sorted from blood, taken in a trial of the OX40 agonist ivuxolimab. The rearranged segments are TRBV15 and TRBJ2-1, with 11 bases aligning to TRBD2. The sequence came from an adult with an advanced solid tumor such as melanoma, head and neck, liver or kidney cancer. The CDR3 is CATSRDLAGGGNEQFF. The nucleotide sequence is TGTGCCACCAGCAGAGATCTAGCGGGAGGTGGCAATGAGCAGTTCTTC.